The TCR beta chain described here comes from a study of shared clonotypes between healthy human individuals (dated by TCRdb to 2020 to 2021). For the study in its entirety: The cohort included three men and two women between 18 and 49 years of age. Per donor, leukapheresis produced somewhere between about 0.8 and 9 billion PBMCs. To increase sequencing depth and limit assay-specific biases, different laboratories used diverse techniques to prepare libraries and sequence TCR repertoires. To estimate repertoire size and how much clonotypes are shared between individuals, the study performed deep sequencing of blood TCR repertoires from about five healthy adults. For each donor, CD4 naive and CD4 memory were each given three plates, CD8 naive was given two plates, and CD8 memory was given one plate. Study-wide findings and limitations: Even with the large sequencing depth, rarefaction of the sorted-subset datasets indicated that sequencing was incomplete. Sampling was limited to blood, and TCR repertoires in tissue likely differ from TCR repertoires in blood. Naive subsets generally had larger estimated clonotype richness than memory subsets. The genetic and exposure-history diversity represented was limited by the small number of donors. Compared with non-shared clonotypes, the clonotypes found in all four sorted-subset donors had higher generation probabilities. Pairwise subsampling led to the expectation that sequencing depth would affect the degree of clonotype sharing among donors. Sharing across a few donors was observed for roughly 5% of naive CD4, less than 4% of naive CD8, around 2.5% of memory CD4, and about 0.4% of memory CD8 clonotypes.

CD8 naive samples consisted of CD45RO-negative cells that were positively selected for CCR7, yielding a CD45RA+CCR7+ population without TemRA cells. Healthy HIV-negative adults with no recently reported acute infections or vaccinations were included as donors. Every donor was a Caucasian adult living in Nashville, Tennessee, USA. Blood was obtained by leukapheresis, after which PBMCs were separated by Ficoll-Histopaque density gradient centrifugation and cryopreserved in liquid nitrogen vapor phase. Analytical flow cytometry was used to check the purity and quantity of every magnetically sorted T cell population. Each sorted fraction had its genomic DNA isolated and then quantified by UV absorbance on a Nanodrop 2000c. As concerns this clone: Its antigen is not yet known. It has no much larger one-base neighbor in the sample; base qualities were not kept.

Using the deep immunoSEQ assay, TCR CDR3 regions were amplified from genomic DNA by multiplex PCR. For each cell subset, the extracted genomic DNA was distributed evenly across all wells of several immunoSEQ 96-well plates, and each plate served as one replicate. For sorted subsets, 200 to 250 ng genomic DNA, equal to tens of thousands of T cell genomes, was loaded into each replicate PCR. Purified libraries were measured with a Qubit 3.0 fluorometer, size-checked on a Bioanalyzer 2100, and measured again with the KAPA Library Quantification kit. Every immunoSEQ 96-well plate was sequenced on a separate single-read 150-cycle Illumina NextSeq 550 flow cell. From the authors' description of their analysis: Because the immunoSEQ output held only junctional sequences and lacked quality scores, the filtering could not match the filtering applied to full-length reads. Sequences were annotated with PyIR, a Python wrapper for IgBLAST v1.9, using IMGT germline references to assign V/J genes and CDR3. Reads were removed for weak V/J assignments (E-value above 1e-6), missing CDR3, stop codons, out-of-frame junctions, or ambiguous translated residues. A V3J clonotype was defined by an identical inferred V gene, J gene, and CDR3 amino acid sequence. The percentage overlap between two repertoires was calculated by dividing the number of shared unique clonotypes by the size of the smaller repertoire. Richness of each repertoire was evaluated using RTK rarefaction, the Chao1 estimator, and Recon v2.1 estimates of unobserved clonotypes. For all TCRbeta clonotypes obtained by the gDNA method from a few donors, generation probabilities were computed with OLGA. TCRdb mirrors the immuneACCESS table, restricted to in-frame sequences. Some clones are absent from its copies; in checked studies, under half trace to an unresolved V gene, and the reason for the others is unknown. V and J calls and clone size are given by that table; D and trimming were obtained from the DNA. Counted in this sample were about 550,000 clones; 95% to 96% of them appeared once. The ten largest clones add up to 0.11% of the sample.

The CDR3 measures 13 amino acids from cysteine to phenylalanine. CDR3 DNA only is kept here, 39 bases in frame from base 1. CDR1 and CDR2 are drawn from the germline V gene (reference sequence): SGHNT, YYREEE. Trimming leaves V shorter by 4 bases and J shorter by 5 bases, with the junction holding 5 bases beyond the gene matches. The sequenced sample consisted of naive CD8+ T cells sorted from blood. The label giving this sample's cell subset or site can be read as: CD45RA+CCR7+. This receptor was identified in a woman under 40 in good health. The sequence joins TRBV5-4 to TRBJ2-7; TRBD1 matches 8 bases in the middle. In nucleotides, the sequence is TGTGCCAGCAGCCGGGACAGGCCCCACGAGCAGTACTTC. Translated, it reads CASSRDRPHEQYF. Beyond the CDR3, the reference TRBV5-4 and TRBJ2-7 genes provide the residues; the full variable domain reads: ETGVTQSPTHLIKTRGQQVTLRCSSQSGHNTVSWYQQALGQGPQFIFQYYREEENGRGNFPPRFSGLQFPNYSSELNVNALELDDSALYLCASSRDRPHEQYFGPGTRLTVT.